What follows describes a single T cell receptor (beta chain). Germline V lookup: CDR1 SGHNT, CDR2 YYREEE (reference sequence). The ends were cut back, 5 bases at V and 7 bases at J, with 16 bases in the middle. The CDR3 sequence is 15 residues long. These data are taken from a study of blood T cell repertoires in COVID-19. Using immunoSEQ multiplex PCR, the repertoire was profiled, and TCRdb retains in-frame clones only, with some absent. The sample has about 430,000 clones; approximately 90% are singletons. Across about two dozen US areas, participants ranged in age from roughly 18 to 95 years. Assignments of participants to cohorts depended upon their own reported clinical history.

This chain links TRBV5-4 with TRBJ1-6; D call uncertain. The receptor was isolated from a man aged 30 to 45 who had recovered from COVID-19. What was sequenced was PBMCs or T cells enriched from blood (not recorded which). The CDR3 coding sequence is TGTGCCAGCAGGGACTTCTCGAGCAGCAATTCACCCCTCCACTTT. It encodes CASRDFSSSNSPLHF.